These 5 T cell receptor beta chains were all obtained from the same sample, sequenced in a study of blood T cell repertoires in COVID-19. Sequencing was performed with immunoSEQ multiplex PCR; in TCRdb, only in-frame clones are kept and a portion is missing. The table records roughly 150,000 clones, just over 85% of them present only once. Source material: PBMCs or T cells enriched from blood (not recorded which). These receptor sequences come from a man aged 45 to 65 who had recovered from COVID-19.

This rearrangement joins TRBV6-5 to TRBJ1-6; 9 bases are shared with TRBD1. The CDR3 is 14 residues long. Germline V gene sequence: CDR1 MNHEY, CDR2 SVGAGI. V dropped 6 bases and J dropped 9; count of bases not matched to a gene: 6. In DNA form, the CDR3 reads TGTGCCAGCAGCGCCGGGACAGGGACTTCACCCCTCCACTTT. Encoded protein: CASSAGTGTSPLHF.

V gene TRBV19 combines with J gene TRBJ1-2; the D gene is possibly TRBD1 (5 bases). Germline-derived CDR1 and CDR2 are LNHDA and SQIVND (reference sequence). V was clipped by 6 bases and J by 4 bases, with 9 bases between them. The CDR3 runs to 12 residues. The CDR3: CASSDSLYGYTF. The CDR3 bases are TGTGCCAGTAGCGACAGCCTCTATGGCTACACCTTC.

The DNA for the CDR3 is TGTGCCAGCTCACCTGTGACAGGGTCCTCTGGAAACACCATATATTTT. Protein sequence: CASSPVTGSSGNTIYF. J is TRBJ1-3 and V is TRBV18, with 7 bases matching TRBD1. The CDR3 is 16 amino acids. Per the germline V gene, CDR1 is KGHSH and CDR2 is LQKENI. V lost 3 bases, J lost 0 bases, and 5 bases stayed unmatched.

A single count supports this clone. This rearrangement joins TRBV11-2 to TRBJ1-6, with 7 bases matching TRBD1. CDR1 SGHAT and CDR2 FQNNGV come from the germline V gene. CDR3 length: 15 amino acids. V shed 5 bases, J shed 7 bases, and the junction held 8 bases outside the gene matches. The CDR3 bases are TGTGCCAGCAGCAGGGGGCGCCGGGAGAATTCACCCCTCCACTTT. Translation: CASSRGRRENSPLHF.

The gene calls are TRBV5-1 and TRBJ2-2; 7 bases match TRBD1. This CDR3 comprises 13 residues. V shed 4 bases, J shed 8 bases, and the junction held 5 bases outside the gene matches. Per germline, CDR1 SGHRS and CDR2 YFSETQ. CDR3 protein: CASSRGQPGELFF. In DNA form, the CDR3 reads TGCGCCAGCAGCAGGGGACAGCCTGGGGAGCTGTTTTTT.